This TCR beta chain was captured in a study of molecular identifiers for immune sequencing clone quantification. Study-wide context: Replicate RNA came from about 20,000 or 100,000 naive CD8 cells and was split five ways, and four parts were sequenced. Study-wide findings and caveats: Clonotypes topping 20 RNA copies carried over 97% of effector molecules but under 1% of naive ones.

Worth noting for this clonotype: The antigen remains unidentified.

The CDR3 extends over 15 amino acids. Germline V gene sequence: CDR1 SGDLS, CDR2 YYNGEE. V dropped 0 bases and J dropped 3 bases, with 10 bases sitting between them. The use of previously described methods and listed TCR primers produced the bulk TCR libraries. One entry per CDR3 protein results from TCRdb running MiXCR on the PCR reads. Of approximately 100,000 distinct CDR3 sequences detected, 36% appear once; the ten largest clones hold 4% to 4.5%. RNA fractions of 10%, 30% or 50% and roughly 18,000 to 1,000,000 sorted cells were the source of naive CD8 libraries. The clonotype comes from a human donor in good health. Some libraries in this study had Jurkat cell RNA spiked in. Sequencing was carried out using naive CD8+ T cells from blood, with Jurkat cell RNA spiked in. Subset defined: FACS-sorted CD8+CD4-CCR7+CD45RA+ naive T cells. J is TRBJ2-1 and V is TRBV9; D is undetermined. The CDR3 DNA reads as TGTGCCAGCAGCGTAGGGGCCGCCCTCTACAATGAGCAGTTCTTC. It is translated as CASSVGAALYNEQFF.